This T cell receptor (beta chain) was profiled in a study of T cells in Graves' hyperthyroidism and ophthalmopathy. Germline CDR1 and CDR2: LGHDT and YNNKEL (reference sequence). This CDR3 has 17 amino acids. V dropped 4 bases and J dropped 4; count of bases not matched to a gene: 14. The study, taken as a whole, reports: Among clonotypes expanded in thyroid above 0.001, most were also found in blood. A 13 V-J model separated ophthalmopathy from stable hyperthyroidism.

RNA transcripts served as the template for amplifying TCR beta CDR3 regions. HTBI primers drove first-round RT-PCR of the TCR CDR3. TCRdb re-called the multiplex PCR reads through MiXCR, storing one row per CDR3 protein. This sample has approximately 630,000 distinct CDR3 sequences, with about 17% found just once. Stable Graves' hyperthyroidism denoted no ophthalmopathy progression over 18 months. This sample holds PBMCs from under 11 ml fresh peripheral blood. This clonotype appeared many times. What it binds is unknown. The sequencing input was blood. The sequence was collected from a woman aged 25 to 39 with Graves' hyperthyroidism. The gene calls are TRBV3-1 and TRBJ1-1, with 8 bases matching TRBD1. DNA for the CDR3: TGTGCCAGCAGCCCGACGTTTCCTCAGGGGGCGCTCACTGAAGCTTTCTTT. Translated, it gives CASSPTFPQGALTEAFF.